This T cell receptor (beta chain) stems from a study of blood T cell repertoires in COVID-19 (TCRdb year 2020). Regarding the study in general: Samples covering the acute and convalescent phases of COVID-19 were provided by collaborators in the United States, Italy and Spain. The prospective study material was composed of cDNA or gDNA derived from T cells, B-cell-depleted T cells, or PBMCs. Subjects who had been exposed to COVID-19, were actively infected with it, or had recovered from it provided the deeply sampled blood TCRbeta repertoires that made up the dataset. The repertoires were made available in a free public database intended to serve as a resource for research on the immune response to SARS-CoV-2. The samples were drawn from two sources: the first 160 participants of the ongoing ImmuneRACE study, and approximately 1,300 subjects contributed by 6 global collaborators. The sample metadata nearly always contained a de-identified subject ID, COVID-19 status, age in years and sex. Where available, HLA class I and class II types were taken from metadata supplied by the sample provider and were not determined by assay-based typing. On the study overall, not on this receptor specifically: The amount of clinical and demographic metadata varied by source and participant and was provided uncurated.

Measured from the cysteine to the phenylalanine, the CDR3 is 16 residues long. The only DNA kept is the CDR3, 48 bases in frame from the first base. The germline V gene (reference sequence) sets CDR1 to SSHAT and CDR2 to FNYEAQ. TCRbeta CDR3 regions were amplified from genomic DNA by means of the immunoSEQ Assay, a bias-controlled multiplex PCR. The published analysis was carried out like this. Within the assay, amplification of reference gene primers was used to estimate how many nucleated cells each sample contained. Sequence reads were collapsed and filtered to measure the absolute abundance of every unique TCRbeta CDR3 rearrangement. For each sample, productive Simpson clonality was calculated as the square root of Simpson's diversity index across productive rearrangements. TCRdb provides this immuneACCESS table in a form limited to in-frame rearrangements. Some clones are lacking; in checked studies, under half of them reflect an unresolved V gene, and why the rest are absent is not known. The V and J calls and the clone size are those of that table, but D and trimming were determined from the DNA. In all, the sample holds roughly 200,000 clones, and roughly 80% of those were seen once. The ten largest clonotypes hold less than 2% of the sample.

Collaborating institutions collected whole blood in K2EDTA tubes following their own protocols. For TCRbeta analysis, collaborator samples were shipped as frozen whole blood, as isolated PBMCs, or as DNA extracted from either sample type. About this clone itself: What antigen it recognizes has not been identified. The germline gene is not matched at one end of the junction; a read error may be the cause.

Source material: peripheral blood. This TCR was sampled from a human donor in a cohort sampled during active COVID-19. This chain is built from TRBV7-7 and TRBJ2-1; 7 bases in between match TRBD2. At the DNA level, the sequence is TGTGCTAGCAGCCCTTTAAAAGGGCTAGCGGACAATGAGCAGTTCTTC. Its protein reads: CASSPLKGLADNEQFF.